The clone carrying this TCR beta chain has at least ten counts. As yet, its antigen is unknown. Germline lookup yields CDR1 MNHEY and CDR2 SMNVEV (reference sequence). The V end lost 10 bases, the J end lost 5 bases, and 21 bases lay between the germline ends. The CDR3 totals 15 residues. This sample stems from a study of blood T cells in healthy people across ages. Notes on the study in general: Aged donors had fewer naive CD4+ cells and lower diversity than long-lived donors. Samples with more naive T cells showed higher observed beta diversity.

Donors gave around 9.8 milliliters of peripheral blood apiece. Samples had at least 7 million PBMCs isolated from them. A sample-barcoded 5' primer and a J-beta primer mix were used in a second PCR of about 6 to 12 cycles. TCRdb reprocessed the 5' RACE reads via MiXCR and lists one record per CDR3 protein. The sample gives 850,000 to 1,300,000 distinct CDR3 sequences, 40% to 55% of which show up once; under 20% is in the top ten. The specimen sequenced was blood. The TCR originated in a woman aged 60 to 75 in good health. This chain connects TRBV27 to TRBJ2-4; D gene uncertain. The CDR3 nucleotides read TGTGCCACCACTATAAACAATCCTGTCCAAAACATTCAGTACTTC. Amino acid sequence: CATTINNPVQNIQYF.